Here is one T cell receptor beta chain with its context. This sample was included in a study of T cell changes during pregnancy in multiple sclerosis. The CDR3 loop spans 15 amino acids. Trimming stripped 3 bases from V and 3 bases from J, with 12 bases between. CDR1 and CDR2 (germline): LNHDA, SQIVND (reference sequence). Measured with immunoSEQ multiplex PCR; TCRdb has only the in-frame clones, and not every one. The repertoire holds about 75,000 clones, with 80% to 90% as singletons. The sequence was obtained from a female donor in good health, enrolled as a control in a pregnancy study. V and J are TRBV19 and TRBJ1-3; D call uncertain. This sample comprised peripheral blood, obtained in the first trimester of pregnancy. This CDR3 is CASSIRGSSGNTIYF. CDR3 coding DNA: TGTGCCAGTAGTATCCGAGGGTCGAGTGGAAACACCATATATTTT. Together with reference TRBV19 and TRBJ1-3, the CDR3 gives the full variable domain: DGGITQSPKYLFRKEGQNVTLSCEQNLNHDAMYWYRQDPGQGLRLIYYSQIVNDFQKGDIAEGYSVSREKKESFPLTVTSAQKNPTAFYLCASSIRGSSGNTIYFGEGSWLTVV.